This T cell receptor beta chain comes out of a study of PD-1 blockade in classical Hodgkin lymphoma (dated by TCRdb to the early 2020s). Some background on the complete study: Nivolumab dosing was 3 mg/kg intravenously every 2 weeks, continuing until either disease progression or unacceptable toxicity. A peripheral blood immune signature of response to PD-1 blockade in classical Hodgkin lymphoma was defined using TCR beta sequencing and CyTOF.

Broader findings and caveats from the paper: Patients starting nivolumab less than 1 year after ASCT had lower diversity and were excluded from later analyses to avoid confounding by immune reconstitution. Baseline TCR diversity was reported to be lower in newly diagnosed patients than in healthy donors, and even lower in relapsed/refractory patients. A significant rise by C4D1 was seen in CD4+ but not CD8+ TCR diversity (p=0.0027 vs p=0.16), with the rise being most apparent in complete responders (p=0.02). Trial patients achieving complete response had baseline diversity similar to newly diagnosed patients, whereas partial responders and progressors had significantly lower diversity. Only a single clinical trial cohort was studied, and what caused the repertoire differences, possibly disease activity or prior therapy, remained undefined.

Regarding this clone: It has no known antigen specificity. Base qualities are missing; no much larger clone stands one base away.

The time point label on this specimen signifies: cycle 2 day 1 (C2D1) of nivolumab. Relapse after autologous stem cell transplantation had occurred in all trial patients, and cohorts A, B and C were distinguished by prior brentuximab vedotin exposure. The trial cohort was composed of 55 to 65 patients with relapsed/refractory classical Hodgkin lymphoma, for whom complete response, partial response or progressive disease was recorded as best overall response. In the multi-cohort phase II CheckMate 205 trial, trial patients received single-agent nivolumab. Best overall response was determined by an independent review committee according to the 2007 International Working Group response criteria. Trial PBMCs were obtained immediately prior to nivolumab initiation (C1D1) and on therapy at cycle 2 day 1 and cycle 4 day 1. After peripheral blood was drawn into 8 mL Vacutainer Cell Preparation Tubes, PBMCs were isolated by centrifugation and then cryopreserved.

CDR1 and CDR2 are read off the germline V gene (reference sequence) as WNHNN and SYGVQD. V loses 3 bases, J loses 6 bases, and the germline ends lie 11 bases apart. The CDR3 goes from the cysteine to the phenylalanine over 13 residues. The sequence is cut down to CDR3 DNA, 39 bases in frame from base 1. The Qiagen DNeasy kit was used to extract genomic DNA both from unsorted PBMCs and from the negatively selected CD4+ and CD8+ fractions. TCR beta CDR3 regions were subjected to amplification by immunoSEQ multiplex PCR with primers that anneal to V and J segments. A synthetic immune receptor repertoire was used to minimize amplification bias, and any residual bias was removed computationally once sequencing was done. On the authors' methods: Repertoire diversity was quantified as the Shannon entropy index using custom Python scripts. Unsorted, CD4+ and CD8+ repertoires were examined separately, except in combined analyses, for which CD4+ and CD8+ sequences were merged in silico. Clonal expansion was defined as at least a 2-fold frequency increase after treatment relative to C1D1, with a pseudocount of 0.5 for undetected baseline clones. Singleton clones were defined as clones with 0 or 1 copy at C1D1, and non-singleton clones were defined as clones with 2 or more copies. By matching protein sequences in sorted samples from the same patient, clones expanded in unsorted samples were annotated as CD4+, CD8+ or unknown. Wilcoxon tests on paired samples were used to test changes in diversity from C1D1 to C4D1. TCRdb re-hosts the immuneACCESS table, in-frame sequences only. Its copies lack some clones; in the studies checked, an unresolved V gene accounts for under half of them, and the cause for the rest is not known. D and trimming come from the DNA, and the V and J calls and clone size come from that table. This sample gives roughly 70,000 clones in total; 70% to 80% of them show up just once. The biggest ten clones account for approximately 9.1% of the sample.

The V and J genes are TRBV10-1 and TRBJ1-1; there is no confident call for the D gene. The specimen was peripheral blood mononuclear cells (PBMCs), collected before the second cycle of nivolumab. The clonotype was recovered from a human donor with classical Hodgkin lymphoma. The CDR3 in this case is CASSDFRAAEAFF. The nucleotides read TGCGCCAGCAGTGATTTTAGGGCGGCTGAAGCTTTCTTT.